Presented here are 2 T cell receptor beta chains from one specimen sequenced in a study of CD8+CD57+ T cells in acquired aplastic anemia. Researchers used genomic DNA as the template to profile TCR beta VDJ and CDR3. TCRdb called the reads again in MiXCR, with one record for every CDR3 protein. The table has around 170,000 distinct CDR3 sequences, less than 60% seen once. Selection for sequencing was limited to patients who had shown CD8+CD57+ cell expansion by flow cytometry. Sample: sorted CD4+, CD8+, or CD8+CD57+ T cells (not recorded which) from PBMCs. The source of these receptors is a human donor with aplastic anemia.

In the case of this clonotype: One end of the junction varies from germline; a read error may be responsible. J is TRBJ2-6 and V is TRBV24-1, with 7 bases aligning to TRBD1. CDR3 length equals 18 residues. The germline gives CDR1 KGHDR, CDR2 SFDVKD. CDR3 bases: TGTGCCACCAGCGATTTGCGACAGGGAGCCTCTGGGGCCAACGCCCTGACTTTC. This codes for CATSDLRQGASGANALTF.

Note on this clonotype: No DNA is shown, since the ends of the CDR3 on it are uncertain; the CDR3 is the one TCRdb lists. V and J are TRBV7-9 and TRBJ1-3. Looked up from germline, CDR1 is SEHNR and CDR2 is FQNEAQ (reference sequence). With termini counted, the CDR3 has 15 amino acids. The CDR3 reads CASSFGGDRPSTLGF.